Each of the 24 T cell receptor beta chains below was sequenced from the same sample in a study of blood T cells in healthy people across ages. For the second PCR, which ran for roughly 6 to 11 cycles, a sample-barcoded 5' primer and a J-beta primer mix were used. TCRdb re-analysed the 5' RACE reads in MiXCR, keeping a single row per CDR3 protein. The sample lists roughly 1,500,000 distinct CDR3 sequences, roughly 40% occurring once. Material for sequencing was blood. These receptors came from a woman between 18 and 29 years old in good health.

This clonotype was picked up a small number of times. The chain is built from TRBV5-1 and TRBJ2-1; D gene ambiguous. CDR1 and CDR2 (germline): SGHRS, YFSETQ. The CDR3 sequence is 15 residues long. Deletions cut 1 base from V and 0 bases from J, with 8 bases between. The CDR3 DNA follows: TGCGCCAGCAGCTTGCAGGTCAGCTCCTACAATGAGCAGTTCTTC. The encoded protein is CASSLQVSSYNEQFF.

In its sample, this clonotype was seen a few times. The chain employs TRBV20-1 and TRBJ1-2; D might be TRBD1 (5 bases). The CDR3 consists of 12 residues. Germline CDR1 reads DFQATT; CDR2 reads SNEGSKA (reference sequence). V was trimmed by 4 bases and J by 7 bases, leaving 13 bases between them. The CDR3 sequence is CSATDRRGGYTF. The CDR3, as DNA: TGCAGTGCTACAGACCGGAGGGGTGGCTACACCTTC.

CDR3 protein: CASSQYADSREQYF. The CDR3 DNA sequence: TGTGCCAGCAGCCAATACGCGGATTCCCGCGAGCAGTACTTC. The rearrangement uses TRBV3-1 and TRBJ2-7, with unresolved D. Trimming took off 2 bases at V and 6 bases at J, with 14 bases between the two ends. CDR1 and CDR2 from the germline V gene are LGHDT and YNNKEL (reference sequence). CDR3 length equals 14 residues.

The chain links TRBV19 to TRBJ1-1, with D possibly TRBD1 on 5 matching bases. The germline V gene has CDR1 LNHDA and CDR2 SQIVND (reference sequence). This CDR3 is 14 amino acids long. V lost 1 base and J 3 bases, leaving 9 bases between the germline ends. CDR3 DNA: TGTGCCAGTAGTATAGCGGTGGGGGACACTGAAGCTTTCTTT. It translates to CASSIAVGDTEAFF.

This clonotype was detected once. This chain uses TRBV19 with TRBJ1-1, with D possibly matching TRBD1 (5 bases). There are 13 residues in the CDR3. The ends were cut back, 4 bases at V and 4 bases at J, with 10 bases in the middle. The germline CDR1 and CDR2 sequences are LNHDA and SQIVND (reference sequence). The CDR3 loop reads CASSKAGTTEAFF. DNA for the CDR3: TGTGCCAGTAGTAAGGCGGGGACCACTGAAGCTTTCTTT.

The chain uses TRBV24-1 and TRBJ1-5; D is undetermined. Germline V gene sequence: CDR1 KGHDR, CDR2 SFDVKD. Trimming removed 2 bases at V and 1 base at J, with 11 bases between. The CDR3 contains 16 residues. Here the CDR3 reads CATSDSRSASNQPQHF. CDR3 sequence (DNA): TGTGCCACCAGTGATTCTAGGTCCGCCAGCAATCAGCCCCAGCATTTT.

This chain connects TRBV19 to TRBJ1-4; D is possibly TRBD1 (5 bases). V shed 10 bases and J shed 3 bases, with 9 bases lying between them. The CDR3 covers 12 residues. Germline-derived CDR1 and CDR2 are LNHDA and SQIVND (reference sequence). CDR3 DNA: TGTGCCACCGGGACGCCTAATGAAAAACTGTTTTTT. Its translation: CATGTPNEKLFF.

The V gene is TRBV6-6, the J gene TRBJ2-4; D is perhaps TRBD1 (5 bases). The J call may be wrong; the DNA end is better matched by TRBJ2-7. The CDR3 sequence is 14 residues long. CDR1 MNHNY and CDR2 SVGAGI come from the germline V gene (reference sequence). CDR3 loop: CASSYKGLQDEQYF. The CDR3 DNA follows: TGTGCCAGCAGTTACAAGGGGCTCCAGGACGAGCAGTACTTC.

In regard to this clonotype: One end of the junction is discordant with germline, which a read error may explain. This chain links TRBV24-1 with TRBJ2-1; possible D gene TRBD1, 5 bases. CDR1 KGHDR and CDR2 SFDVKD come from the germline V gene. This CDR3 has 15 amino acids. CDR3 protein: CATSDGDDSDNGQFF. The DNA of the CDR3 is TGTGCCACCAGTGACGGCGACGACAGCGACAATGGGCAGTTCTTC.

This clonotype was seen only a few times. This clone may be a read error of a much larger clone one base away. CDR3: CASSVSGMNYGYTF. The CDR3 DNA sequence: TGTGCCAGCAGCGTATCCGGGATGAACTATGGCTACACCTTC. The genes are TRBV7-9 and TRBJ1-2; no reliable D call. The germline V and J ends were trimmed by 5 bases and 2 bases, with 12 bases remaining between them. CDR3 length: 14 amino acids. The germline gives CDR1 SEHNR, CDR2 FQNEAQ (reference sequence).

This clonotype has more than one count but fewer than ten. The rearrangement links TRBV27 to TRBJ2-4, with 8 bases that match TRBD1. The end of the DNA fits TRBJ2-7 better, so the J call may be wrong. Germline CDR1 and CDR2: MNHEY and SMNVEV (reference sequence). This CDR3 comprises 12 residues. CDR3 coding DNA: TGTGCCAGCGCGGACAGGGTGAACGAGCAGTACTTC. As protein: CASADRVNEQYF.

This clonotype was counted many times. The chain joins TRBV25-1 to TRBJ2-5, with unresolved D. The CDR3 loop spans 13 amino acids. With 3 bases removed from V and 3 bases from J, the gap between germline ends came to 8 bases. CDR1 is MGHDK and CDR2 is SYGVNS in the germline V gene. CDR3 coding DNA: TGTGCCAGCAGTGACACAGTAAAAGAGACCCAGTACTTC. Encoded protein: CASSDTVKETQYF. Drawing the rest from reference TRBV25-1 and TRBJ2-5, the complete variable domain is EADIYQTPRYLVIGTGKKITLECSQTMGHDKMYWYQQDPGMELHLIHYSYGVNSTEKGDLSSESTVSRIRTEHFPLTLESARPSHTSQYLCASSDTVKETQYFGPGTRLLVL.

This chain joins TRBV20-1 and TRBJ2-1; TRBD2 matches at 7 bases. From germline, CDR1 is DFQATT and CDR2 SNEGSKA (reference sequence). This CDR3 is built from 15 residues. After removal of 1 base from V and 4 bases from J, the junction contained 7 bases not matched to a gene. The CDR3 loop reads CSARGQRGKYNEQFF. In DNA form, the CDR3 reads TGCAGTGCTAGAGGTCAGCGGGGCAAATACAATGAGCAGTTCTTC.

A few counts support this clonotype. The V gene is TRBV20-1, the J gene TRBJ2-5; 13 bases align to TRBD2. Germline lookup yields CDR1 DFQATT and CDR2 SNEGSKA (reference sequence). Trimming removed 6 bases from V and 4 bases from J; junction bases left unmatched: 5. The CDR3 covers 14 residues. DNA for the CDR3: TGCAGTGCCAGGACTAGCGGGAGTTCAGAGACCCAGTACTTC. Protein sequence: CSARTSGSSETQYF.

This rearrangement joins TRBV6-5 to TRBJ1-2; unclear D gene. In germline, CDR1 is MNHEY, CDR2 SVGAGI. This CDR3 region has 14 residues. Deletions cut 8 bases from V and 2 bases from J, with 15 bases between. CDR3 amino acids: CASCLSNPNYGYTF. The CDR3 nucleotides read TGTGCCAGCTGTCTCTCTAACCCGAACTATGGCTACACCTTC.

This chain's CDR3 is CASSRAGSVYEQYF. The CDR3 region has the DNA TGTGCCAGCTCCCGAGCGGGATCTGTCTACGAGCAGTACTTC. V and J are TRBV18 and TRBJ2-7; 7 positions match TRBD2. J lost 3 bases, V lost 6 bases, and 8 bases had no gene match. The CDR3 runs to 14 residues. Germline CDR1 is KGHSH and CDR2 is LQKENI. The full variable domain, in which reference TRBV18 and TRBJ2-7 provide the parts outside the CDR3, is NAGVMQNPRHLVRRRGQEARLRCSPMKGHSHVYWYRQLPEEGLKFMVYLQKENIIDESGMPKERFSAEFPKEGPSILRIQQVVRGDSAAYFCASSRAGSVYEQYFGPGTRLTVT.

The V gene is TRBV14, the J gene TRBJ1-2; weak D call: TRBD1 (5 bases). The CDR3 sequence is 15 residues long. V lost 3 bases, J lost 4 bases, and 15 bases lay in between. Germline V gives CDR1 SGHDN, CDR2 FVKESK. CDR3 in DNA: TGTGCCAGCAGCCACGAGGGGTCGACTCCCTATGGCTACACCTTC. The encoded protein is CASSHEGSTPYGYTF.

The rearrangement uses TRBV20-1 and TRBJ1-1; weak D call: TRBD1 (6 bases). Trimming removed 6 bases from V and 0 bases from J, with 11 bases in between. Germline loops: CDR1 DFQATT, CDR2 SNEGSKA (reference sequence). The CDR3 totals 13 residues. DNA of the CDR3: TGCAGTGCGTTGGACAGTATGAACACTGAAGCTTTCTTT. This gives the protein CSALDSMNTEAFF.

The genes are TRBV6-1 and TRBJ1-2; D is uncertain. V was clipped by 4 bases and J by 2 bases, with 14 bases between them. From germline, CDR1 is MNHNS and CDR2 SASEGT. This CDR3 has 15 residues. DNA of the CDR3: TGTGCCAGCAGTGTTGGGATGGCACTCAACTATGGCTACACCTTC. It specifies CASSVGMALNYGYTF.

The chain links TRBV6-6 to TRBJ1-4, with D unresolved. Germline V gene sequence: CDR1 MNHNY, CDR2 SVGAGI (reference sequence). This CDR3 comprises 13 residues. V gave up 3 bases and J gave up 7 bases, with 9 bases separating them. CDR3 in amino acids: CASSYVWGEKLFF. The CDR3 region has the DNA TGTGCCAGCAGTTATGTTTGGGGTGAAAAACTGTTTTTT.

J is TRBJ1-2 and V is TRBV12-3 or TRBV12-4; weak D call: TRBD1 (5 bases). With 3 bases removed from V and 8 bases from J, the gap between germline ends came to 13 bases. The CDR3 loop spans 13 amino acids. CDR3 bases: TGTGCCAGCAGTTTCGGGACGGCCAACGGCTACACCTTC. This codes for CASSFGTANGYTF.

This chain joins TRBV15 and TRBJ2-3, with TRBD2 matching over 8 bases. Germline assignment: CDR1 LNHNV and CDR2 YYDKDF (reference sequence). CDR3 size: 18 residues. V shed 0 bases and J 0 bases; nucleotides not matched to a gene: 8. CDR3 protein: CATSREGPASGSTDTQYF. CDR3 DNA sequence: TGTGCCACCAGCAGAGAGGGACCAGCTAGCGGGAGCACAGATACGCAGTATTTT.

As to this clonotype: At one end the junction does not follow the germline gene, possibly because of a read error. V and J are TRBV28 and TRBJ1-2, with 7 nucleotides matching TRBD1. Per the germline V gene, CDR1 is MDHEN and CDR2 is SYDVKM. The CDR3 spans 15 residues. The CDR3 region has the DNA TGTGCCGGCAGGCCGCGAGGGACAGCTCTCTATGGCTACACCTTC. Its translation is CAGRPRGTALYGYTF.

As regards this clonotype: A junction boundary mismatches the germline segment, possibly from a read error. The CDR3 loop reads CAGSPLRGYGANVLTF. CDR3 bases: TGTGCCGGCAGCCCGCTGCGGGGATATGGGGCCAACGTCCTGACTTTC. The V gene is TRBV13, the J gene TRBJ2-6; D possibly corresponds to TRBD2 (6 bases). The CDR3 sequence is 16 residues long. Germline CDR1 reads PRHDT; CDR2 reads FYEKMQ (reference sequence). The entire variable domain, with the rest obtained from reference TRBV13 and TRBJ2-6, is as follows: AAGVIQSPRHLIKEKRETATLKCYPIPRHDTVYWYQQGPGQDPQFLISFYEKMQSDKGSIPDRFSAQQFSDYHSELNMSSLELGDSALYFCAGSPLRGYGANVLTFGAGSRLTVL.